This T cell receptor (beta chain) was observed in a study of sequential checkpoint blockade in melanoma. Study-level background: Randomization was 1:1 between first-line nivolumab→ipilimumab and ipilimumab→nivolumab. Each arm's sequence ended with maintenance nivolumab.

There are a few counts of this clone. Profiling relied on immunoSEQ multiplex PCR, and the TCRdb table lists in-frame clones only, not all of them. The data show around 9,800 clones, with more than 50% seen just once and roughly a sixth held by the top ten. Germline V gene sequence: CDR1 SGHVS, CDR2 FQNEAQ. This CDR3 is 17 amino acids long. V was pared by 2 bases and J by 0 bases, with 14 bases between. Treatment specified: randomized to nivolumab then ipilimumab (arm A) or the reverse (arm B). PBMC sorting kept live CD3+CD8+ cells without CD19 or CD56. The source of this sequence is a human donor with melanoma. This sequence joins TRBV7-8 and TRBJ1-5, with a possible D match to TRBD1 (6 bases). The sample here was CD8+ T cells sorted from blood (inferred from file names), taken from a patient given nivolumab and ipilimumab in sequence. The CDR3 here is CASSLSNREYSNQPQHF. The DNA for the CDR3 is TGTGCCAGCAGCTTATCAAACAGGGAATATAGCAATCAGCCCCAGCATTTT.